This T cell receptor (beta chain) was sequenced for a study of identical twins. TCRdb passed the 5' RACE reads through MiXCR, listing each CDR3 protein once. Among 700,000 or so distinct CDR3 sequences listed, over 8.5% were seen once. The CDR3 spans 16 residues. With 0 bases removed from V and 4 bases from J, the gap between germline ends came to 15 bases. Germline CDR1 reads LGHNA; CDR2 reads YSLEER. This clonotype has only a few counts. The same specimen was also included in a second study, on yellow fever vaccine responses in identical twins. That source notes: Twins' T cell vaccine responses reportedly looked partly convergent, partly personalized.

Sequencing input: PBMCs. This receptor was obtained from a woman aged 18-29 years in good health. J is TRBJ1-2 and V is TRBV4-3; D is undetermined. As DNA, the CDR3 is TGCGCCAGCAGCCAAGATCTATCCAGAGAAGGCTATGGCTACACCTTC. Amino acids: CASSQDLSREGYGYTF.